A selection of T cell receptor beta chains follows, all from one sample in a study of neurological immune-mediated disorders. A single record per CDR3 protein comes from TCRdb applying MiXCR to the 5' RACE reads. The table includes some 48,000 distinct CDR3 sequences, approximately 10% detected once. The sequencing sample was made of PBMCs. The source of these receptors is a woman aged 35 to 49 with HTLV-1-associated myelopathy (HAM/TSP). The CDR3 runs from the conserved cysteine through the conserved F or W. The D gene is left open where the match is weak. A row's size may be missing; if present it is once, few, many or a size class.

d_gene: TRBD2
v_gene: TRBV20-1
j_gene: TRBJ2-7
abundance: many
CDR3aa: CSARGTSGGVSDEQYF
CDR3nt: TGCAGTGCTAGAGGGACTAGCGGGGGGGTCTCGGATGAGCAGTACTTC

d_gene: TRBD1
v_gene: TRBV19
j_gene: TRBJ1-5
abundance: many
CDR3aa: CASSQGAGQPQHF
CDR3nt: TGTGCCAGTAGCCAGGGGGCAGGTCAGCCCCAGCATTTT

d_gene: TRBD2
v_gene: TRBV6-2/TRBV6-3
j_gene: TRBJ2-3
abundance: many
CDR3aa: CASSYTSGGIPGDTQYF
CDR3nt: TGTGCCAGCAGTTATACTAGCGGGGGTATACCGGGAGATACGCAGTATTTT

d_gene: -
v_gene: TRBV6-2/TRBV6-3
j_gene: TRBJ2-7
abundance: many
CDR3aa: CASSYPPGATSYEQYF
CDR3nt: TGTGCCAGCAGTTACCCCCCGGGTGCTACCTCCTACGAGCAGTACTTC

d_gene: -
v_gene: TRBV6-5
j_gene: TRBJ2-1
abundance: many
CDR3aa: CASSPGRTEQFF
CDR3nt: TGTGCCAGCAGTCCCGGAAGGACTGAGCAGTTCTTC

d_gene: -
v_gene: TRBV5-1
j_gene: TRBJ1-3
abundance: many
CDR3aa: CASSLERQSSGNTIYF
CDR3nt: TGCGCCAGCAGCTTGGAGCGACAGTCCTCTGGAAACACCATATATTTT

d_gene: -
v_gene: TRBV5-6
j_gene: TRBJ2-3
abundance: -
CDR3aa: CASSFIAVLGEDTQYF
CDR3nt: TGTGCCAGCAGCTTTATAGCGGTCCTGGGGGAGGATACGCAGTATTTT

d_gene: -
v_gene: TRBV5-1
j_gene: TRBJ2-5
abundance: -
CDR3aa: CASSWTFQETQYF
CDR3nt: TGCGCCAGCAGCTGGACATTTCAAGAGACCCAGTACTTC

d_gene: TRBD1
v_gene: TRBV9
j_gene: TRBJ1-2
abundance: many
CDR3aa: CASSGTGGGYTF
CDR3nt: TGTGCCAGCAGCGGGACAGGGGGCGGCTACACCTTC

d_gene: TRBD1
v_gene: TRBV30
j_gene: TRBJ2-5
abundance: few
CDR3aa: CAWGTGSQETQYF
CDR3nt: TGTGCCTGGGGGACAGGTTCCCAGGAGACCCAGTACTTC

d_gene: TRBD2
v_gene: TRBV5-1
j_gene: TRBJ2-3
abundance: many
CDR3aa: CASSVTSRDTDTQYF
CDR3nt: TGCGCCAGCAGCGTGACTAGCAGAGACACAGATACGCAGTATTTT